The 27 T cell receptor beta chains below come from one sample, sequenced in a study of cytomegalovirus exposure and HLA in healthy donors. Sequencing was performed with immunoSEQ multiplex PCR; in TCRdb, only in-frame clones are kept and a portion is missing. The repertoire consists of about 160,000 clones, with roughly nine tenths occurring once and the leading ten covering more than 3.5%. The sample consisted of PBMCs. The receptors stem from a man aged 18 to 30 in good health and CMV-seropositive.

This rearrangement joins TRBV19 to TRBJ2-7; 11 bases agree with TRBD1. Germline loops: CDR1 LNHDA, CDR2 SQIVND (reference sequence). The CDR3 totals 15 residues. The V and J ends lost 5 bases and 3 bases, in that order; junction bases with no gene match: 6. CDR3 loop: CASSFTGTGGYEQYF. The DNA for the CDR3 is TGTGCCAGTAGTTTCACCGGGACAGGGGGCTACGAGCAGTACTTC.

The V gene is TRBV28, the J gene TRBJ2-7, with 8 positions matching TRBD2. This CDR3 has 14 amino acids. Germline values: CDR1 MDHEN, CDR2 SYDVKM. V was clipped by 8 bases and J by 7 bases; unmatched bases: 13. CDR3 coding DNA: TGTGCCAGCTACACTAGCGGAGCAAAGGGGGAGCAGTACTTC. It encodes CASYTSGAKGEQYF. The entire variable domain, with the rest obtained from reference TRBV28 and TRBJ2-7, is as follows: DVKVTQSSRYLVKRTGEKVFLECVQDMDHENMFWYRQDPGLGLRLIYFSYDVKMKEKGDIPEGYSVSREKKERFSLILESASTNQTSMYLCASYTSGAKGEQYFGPGTRLTVT.

The chain has TRBV5-5 and TRBJ1-1; D is unresolved. The CDR3 loop spans 12 amino acids. The germline CDR1 and CDR2 sequences are SGHKS and YYEKEE (reference sequence). Trimming removed 5 bases at V and 7 bases at J, with 12 bases between. CDR3 DNA: TGTGCCAGCAGACTGACTGTATATGAAGCTTTCTTT. It encodes CASRLTVYEAFF.

This chain joins TRBV30 and TRBJ2-5; no definite D call. V was clipped by 5 bases and J by 7 bases, with 17 bases between them. The CDR3 is 13 amino acids. Germline lookup yields CDR1 GTSNPN and CDR2 SVGIG (reference sequence). The CDR3 DNA is TGTGCCTGGGCTCTTAGGAGCGACGGGACCCAGTACTTC. Amino acids: CAWALRSDGTQYF.

This chain's CDR3 is CASSPPVGQDTDTQYF. The CDR3 nucleotides are TGTGCCAGCTCACCACCCGTGGGACAGGACACAGATACGCAGTATTTT. The rearrangement uses TRBV18 and TRBJ2-3; 8 nucleotides align to TRBD1. The CDR3 is 16 residues long. In germline, CDR1 is KGHSH, CDR2 LQKENI. After removal of 0 bases from V and 2 bases from J, the junction contained 4 bases not matched to a gene.

The gene calls are TRBV30 and TRBJ2-7; 12 bases fit TRBD2. Germline-derived CDR1 and CDR2 are GTSNPN and SVGIG (reference sequence). The V and J ends lost 5 bases and 2 bases, in that order; junction bases with no gene match: 4. This CDR3 has 14 residues. The CDR3 sequence: CAWRRTSGAYEQYF. The DNA of the CDR3 is TGTGCCTGGCGCAGGACTAGCGGGGCCTACGAGCAGTACTTC.

This clone was seen more than once but under ten times. The chain joins TRBV5-1 to TRBJ2-7; 10 bases are shared with TRBD1. Unmatched junction bases numbered 4, after V lost 3 bases and J lost 1 base. Germline lookup yields CDR1 SGHRS and CDR2 YFSETQ. CDR3 length: 15 residues. This CDR3 is CASSSPGQGSYEQYF. CDR3 nucleotides: TGCGCCAGCAGCTCTCCGGGACAGGGGTCCTACGAGCAGTACTTC.

The chain has TRBV6-5 and TRBJ2-7, with TRBD1 matching 9 bases. V shed 4 bases and J 3 bases; nucleotides not matched to a gene: 4. The CDR3 length is 14 residues. Germline loops: CDR1 MNHEY, CDR2 SVGAGI. Written as DNA, the CDR3 is TGTGCCAGCAGTTGGGGACAGGGTGTCTACGAGCAGTACTTC. Residues: CASSWGQGVYEQYF.

J is TRBJ2-7 and V is TRBV28; 14 positions agree with TRBD2. This CDR3 region has 16 residues. The trim removed 6 bases at V and 3 bases at J, leaving 7 bases unmatched. The V gene's germline CDR1 is MDHEN and CDR2 SYDVKM. The CDR3 DNA reads TGTGCCAGCAGGGGGACTAGCGGGAGATTGATCTACGAGCAGTACTTC. It translates to CASRGTSGRLIYEQYF.

The V and J genes are TRBV13 and TRBJ2-1; 10 bases match TRBD2. Germline trimming cut 2 bases from V and 8 bases from J; bases unmatched to any gene: 9. The CDR3 spans 16 residues. Germline CDR1 PRHDT, CDR2 FYEKMQ (reference sequence). The CDR3 DNA is TGTGCCAGCAGCTTATGGGCTAGCGGGAGAAGGGATGAGCAGTTCTTC. This gives the protein CASSLWASGRRDEQFF.

This chain uses TRBV15 with TRBJ2-2; D possibly corresponds to TRBD2 (6 bases). Trimming took 1 base from V and 6 from J, leaving 9 bases between them. CDR3 size: 14 residues. CDR1 is LNHNV, CDR2 YYDKDF, per germline (reference sequence). The CDR3 sequence is CATSRGGGAGELFF. Here the CDR3 DNA reads TGTGCCACCAGCAGAGGGGGCGGGGCCGGGGAGCTGTTTTTT.

J is TRBJ2-1 and V is TRBV5-5, with 7 bases lining up with TRBD1. Per the germline V gene, CDR1 is SGHKS and CDR2 is YYEKEE (reference sequence). V shed 2 bases, J shed 4 bases, and the junction held 6 bases outside the gene matches. The CDR3 consists of 15 residues. Here the CDR3 DNA reads TGTGCCAGCAGCTTATTGGGGGACAGTTACAATGAGCAGTTCTTC. It is translated as CASSLLGDSYNEQFF.

The chain is built from TRBV29-1 and TRBJ2-7; TRBD1 aligns across 11 bases. Per germline, CDR1 SQVTM and CDR2 ANQGSEA. This CDR3 has 15 residues. Trimming at V came to 1 base and at J to 2 bases, leaving 4 bases not matched to a gene. The DNA for the CDR3 is TGCAGCGTTGAAGGGGGACAGGGGGTCCCCTACGAGCAGTACTTC. This sequence encodes CSVEGGQGVPYEQYF.

The CDR3 loop is CASSQPEPTSGSVDTQYF. CDR3 bases: TGCGCCAGCAGCCAGCCCGAACCGACTAGCGGGAGTGTAGATACGCAGTATTTT. This chain joins TRBV4-1 and TRBJ2-3, with 12 bases that match TRBD2. This CDR3 region has 18 residues. Looked up from germline, CDR1 is MGHRA and CDR2 is YSYEKL. The junction had 12 bases not matched to a gene; V was cut back by 3 bases and J by 5 bases.

This clone was seen a few times. The chain carries TRBV6-1 and TRBJ2-3; unclear D gene. Germline lookup yields CDR1 MNHNS and CDR2 SASEGT. The CDR3 loop spans 11 amino acids. The V and J ends lost 3 bases and 5 bases respectively, with 3 bases between them. This CDR3 is CASSERDTQYF. In nucleotides, the CDR3 is TGTGCCAGCAGTGAGCGAGATACGCAGTATTTT.

This clone came up many times. The rearrangement uses TRBV2 and TRBJ2-1; TRBD2 matches 8 bases. Losses at the gene ends were 6 bases for V and 6 bases for J; bases not matched to a gene: 10. This CDR3 has 15 amino acids. Germline V CDR1 and CDR2: SNHLY, FYNNEI. The DNA of the CDR3 is TGTGCCAGCAGGTTCGGGACTAGTGCCAGCAATGAGCAGTTCTTC. This codes for CASRFGTSASNEQFF.

This clone ranks as medium-sized. The genes are TRBV28 and TRBJ2-7, with TRBD1 as a possible D gene (6 bases). Germline V lookup: CDR1 MDHEN, CDR2 SYDVKM. V lost 8 bases and J lost 1, with 15 bases in between. The CDR3 contains 14 residues. CDR3 coding DNA: TGTGCCAGCCTTGGGACACCTCCTTCCTACGAGCAGTACTTC. It translates to CASLGTPPSYEQYF.

V is TRBV27 and J is TRBJ2-2, with TRBD1 as a possible D gene (6 bases). The CDR3 sequence is 16 residues long. CDR1 and CDR2 (germline): MNHEY, SMNVEV (reference sequence). V lost 4 bases and J lost 2, with 14 bases in between. CDR3 region: CASSSYLQGNTGELFF. The CDR3 DNA follows: TGTGCCAGCAGTTCCTATTTACAGGGAAACACCGGGGAGCTGTTTTTT.

The CDR3 DNA follows: TGTGCCAGCAGCCCGGACAGTCCCTTCAACAATGAGCAGTTCTTC. Its translation: CASSPDSPFNNEQFF. The V gene is TRBV28, the J gene TRBJ2-1; a weak D match, TRBD1 (6 bases). Germline CDR1 reads MDHEN; CDR2 reads SYDVKM. V was clipped by 6 bases and J by 5 bases, with 17 bases between them. The CDR3 totals 15 residues.

The chain couples TRBV27 to TRBJ2-1; maybe TRBD2 (6 bases). Germline values: CDR1 MNHEY, CDR2 SMNVEV (reference sequence). V shed 6 bases and J shed 7 bases, with 19 bases lying between them. This CDR3 region has 15 residues. The CDR3 region is CASSSLALPWNEQFF. DNA for the CDR3: TGTGCCAGCAGCTCACTAGCTCTTCCTTGGAATGAGCAGTTCTTC.

This sequence joins TRBV4-1 and TRBJ2-7; 7 bases match TRBD2. J gave up 5 bases and V 1 base, and 2 bases lay outside the gene matches. CDR1 is MGHRA and CDR2 is YSYEKL in the germline V gene. CDR3 length: 13 amino acids. The CDR3 DNA reads TGCGCCAGCAGCCAAGTGGGGGGGAACGAGCAGTACTTC. Translation: CASSQVGGNEQYF.

The rearrangement joins TRBV7-8 to TRBJ1-1, with a weak D call TRBD1 (6 bases). Trimming removed 5 bases at V and 1 base at J, with 17 bases between. The CDR3 contains 16 residues. CDR1 and CDR2 from the germline V gene are SGHVS and FQNEAQ. Here the CDR3 reads CASSKGGGLGNTEAFF. CDR3 nucleotides: TGTGCCAGCAGCAAGGGAGGGGGTTTAGGGAACACTGAAGCTTTCTTT.

The gene calls are TRBV5-6 and TRBJ2-4; no firm D call. V lost 0 bases, J lost 8 bases, and 12 bases lay in between. Germline lookup yields CDR1 SGHDT and CDR2 YYEEEE. The CDR3 sequence is 14 residues long. CDR3 DNA: TGTGCCAGCAGCTTGGCGGTAGTGCGTGACATTCAGTACTTC. It is translated as CASSLAVVRDIQYF.

CDR3 protein: CASRATGRLNTGELFF. The CDR3, as DNA: TGTGCCAGTAGGGCAACCGGGAGATTGAACACCGGGGAGCTGTTTTTT. The chain uses TRBV2 and TRBJ2-2, with a tentative D call TRBD2 (6 bases). Germline V gene sequence: CDR1 SNHLY, CDR2 FYNNEI. The CDR3 runs to 16 residues. With 9 bases removed from V and 1 base from J, the gap between germline ends came to 18 bases.

Notes on this clone: The junction departs from the called germline gene at one end, perhaps through a read error. V is TRBV7-9 and J is TRBJ2-1, with D perhaps TRBD1 (5 bases). The CDR3 covers 12 residues. CDR1 and CDR2 from the germline V gene are SEHNR and FQNEAQ (reference sequence). The CDR3 DNA is TGTGCCAGCAGCTTAGAGGGGCGGACGGGCCTCTTC. Translation gives CASSLEGRTGLF.

The rearrangement uses TRBV9 and TRBJ1-2; 11 bases are shared with TRBD1. Germline V gives CDR1 SGDLS, CDR2 YYNGEE. The CDR3 has 15 amino acids. The V and J ends lost 3 bases and 4 bases, in that order; junction bases with no gene match: 5. The CDR3 loop is CASSARTGGFYGYTF. CDR3 DNA sequence: TGTGCCAGCAGCGCCCGGACAGGGGGCTTCTATGGCTACACCTTC.

The rearrangement uses TRBV7-3 and TRBJ1-1; D ambiguous. Trimming removed 0 bases from V and 0 bases from J, with 8 bases in between. The CDR3 is 15 amino acids. The germline CDR1 and CDR2 sequences are SGHTA and FQGTGA. The CDR3 DNA follows: TGTGCCAGCAGCTTAACGAACAACATGAACACTGAAGCTTTCTTT. Translation gives CASSLTNNMNTEAFF.